Following are 22 T cell receptor beta chains from one sample sequenced in a study of T-cell memory formation after mild COVID-19. TCRdb re-analysed the 5' RACE reads in MiXCR, keeping a single row per CDR3 protein. The sample holds approximately 500,000 distinct CDR3 sequences, approximately 23% seen once. Input material: PBMCs or a T cell subset sorted from them (not recorded which). These receptors all come from an adult woman who had mild COVID-19 (a few samples of this study predate the infection). Cell type and time point are not known.

This clonotype was seen a handful of times. The chain links TRBV7-6 to TRBJ2-1; the D is unclear. Germline V gives CDR1 SGHVS, CDR2 FNYEAQ. V was shortened by 5 bases and J by 5 bases, with 10 bases between the two germline ends. The CDR3 length is 13 residues. The CDR3 coding sequence is TGTGCCAGCAGCCCTGGGATACACAATGAGCAGTTCTTC. It specifies CASSPGIHNEQFF.

CDR3: CASSTGGLETQYF. In DNA, the CDR3 is TGTGCCAGCAGTACAGGGGGCTTAGAGACCCAGTACTTC. V and J are TRBV6-2 or TRBV6-3 and TRBJ2-5, with 9 bases identical to TRBD1. Germline V lookup: CDR1 MNHEY, CDR2 SVGEGT. With 5 bases clipped from V and 4 bases from J, the junction kept 2 bases outside the gene matches. The CDR3 spans 13 residues.

In its sample, this clonotype was seen a few times. The rearrangement uses TRBV20-1 and TRBJ2-5; 16 nucleotides agree with TRBD2. Trimming at V came to 6 bases and at J to 5 bases, leaving 6 bases not matched to a gene. Per germline, CDR1 DFQATT and CDR2 SNEGSKA (reference sequence). The CDR3 has 15 residues. The CDR3 reads CSAGTSGRAFETQYF. CDR3 nucleotides: TGCAGTGCGGGGACTAGCGGGAGGGCGTTTGAGACCCAGTACTTC.

This chain uses TRBV29-1 with TRBJ1-2; D unclear. Germline V gives CDR1 SQVTM, CDR2 ANQGSEA. The CDR3 extends over 12 amino acids. V shed 0 bases and J shed 3 bases, with 5 bases lying between them. The CDR3 reads CSVEDKDYGYTF. The CDR3 region has the DNA TGCAGCGTTGAAGACAAGGACTATGGCTACACCTTC.

Only a few counts were recorded for this clonotype. The chain recombines TRBV24-1 with TRBJ1-1, with D hard to call. This CDR3 has 13 residues. The V end was cut by 3 bases, the J end by 7 bases, with 11 bases between. CDR1 KGHDR and CDR2 SFDVKD come from the germline V gene. The CDR3 DNA follows: TGTGCCACCAGTGATCCTCTGGCGGGTGAAGCTTTCTTT. Protein product: CATSDPLAGEAFF.

The gene calls are TRBV12-3 or TRBV12-4 and TRBJ2-2; maybe TRBD2 (6 bases). CDR3 size: 15 residues. The ends were cut back, 5 bases at V and 5 bases at J, with 15 bases in the middle. For the CDR3, the DNA is TGTGCCAGCAGTCCCCCTGCGGGGAGGACCGGGGAGCTGTTTTTT. Protein product: CASSPPAGRTGELFF.

In its sample, this clonotype was seen a few times. The chain employs TRBV5-1 and TRBJ2-5, with TRBD2 identical over 9 bases. The junction had 4 bases not matched to a gene; V was cut back by 4 bases and J by 3 bases. The CDR3 is 14 residues long. Looked up from germline, CDR1 is SGHRS and CDR2 is YFSETQ. The CDR3 here is CASSPVAGEETQYF. CDR3 DNA: TGCGCCAGCAGCCCCGTAGCGGGGGAAGAGACCCAGTACTTC.

This sequence joins TRBV5-4 and TRBJ2-7; possibly TRBD1 for D (6 bases). The CDR3 contains 14 residues. The germline V gene encodes CDR1 SGHNT and CDR2 YYREEE (reference sequence). Trimming left V 2 bases short and J 5 bases short, with 14 bases between. CDR3 region: CASSFYRVGDEQYF. The DNA of the CDR3 is TGTGCCAGCAGCTTCTACAGGGTCGGGGACGAGCAGTACTTC.

There are many counts of this clonotype. CDR3 sequence reads: CASTSGVSYEQYF. CDR3 sequence (DNA): TGTGCATCTACTAGCGGGGTGTCCTACGAGCAGTACTTC. The chain has TRBV2 and TRBJ2-7; 10 positions match TRBD2. Germline CDR1 SNHLY, CDR2 FYNNEI. This CDR3 has 13 amino acids.

This chain uses TRBV7-2 with TRBJ1-5; TRBD1 agrees at 7 bases. From germline, CDR1 is SGHTA and CDR2 FQGNSA. This CDR3 is built from 15 residues. Trimming took 1 base from V and 7 from J; bases not matched to a gene: 7. The DNA for the CDR3 is TGTGCCAGCAGCTTAGAGACAGGGACGGGCCAGCCCCAGCATTTT. Its translation: CASSLETGTGQPQHF.

The rearrangement links TRBV12-5 to TRBJ2-1; 7 nucleotides line up with TRBD1. Per germline, CDR1 LGHNT and CDR2 FRNRAP. J gave up 5 bases and V 4 bases, and 8 bases lay outside the gene matches. The CDR3 covers 15 residues. The CDR3 DNA reads as TGTGCTAGTGGTTGGACCGGGACAGAGAACAATGAGCAGTTCTTC. Protein sequence: CASGWTGTENNEQFF.

This clonotype came up many times. The rearrangement links TRBV20-1 to TRBJ1-2; TRBD1 is a possible D gene (5 bases). The CDR3 runs 14 residues. Germline-derived CDR1 and CDR2 are DFQATT and SNEGSKA (reference sequence). With 0 bases removed from V and 2 bases from J, the gap between germline ends came to 10 bases. The CDR3 reads CSARERGANYGYTF. The CDR3 bases are TGCAGTGCTAGAGAGAGAGGGGCAAACTATGGCTACACCTTC.

The chain is built from TRBV7-9 and TRBJ1-2; a weak D match, TRBD1 (5 bases). Germline CDR1 reads SEHNR; CDR2 reads FQNEAQ (reference sequence). The CDR3 extends over 15 amino acids. Trimming cost V 4 bases and J 4 bases, with 16 bases left between them. The CDR3 nucleotides are TGTGCCAGCAGCTCCGTGGCCCAGGGCGTCTATGGCTACACCTTC. Translating it yields CASSSVAQGVYGYTF.

A few counts support this clonotype. This chain joins TRBV5-1 and TRBJ1-1; 10 positions agree with TRBD1. The CDR3 is 16 amino acids. After removal of 5 bases from V and 5 bases from J, the junction contained 12 bases not matched to a gene. Germline CDR1 reads SGHRS; CDR2 reads YFSETQ. The CDR3 DNA follows: TGCGCCAGCAGGAGGGGGAGTGACAGGGGGCGAACTGAAGCTTTCTTT. This sequence encodes CASRRGSDRGRTEAFF.

V and J are TRBV5-1 and TRBJ2-7; TRBD2 aligns across 11 bases. Trimming cost V 2 bases and J 3 bases; bases outside gene matches: 1. This CDR3 has 14 residues. Germline V gene data show CDR1 as SGHRS and CDR2 as YFSETQ. The DNA for the CDR3 is TGCGCCAGCAGCTTTACTAGCGGGGGCTACGAGCAGTACTTC. Residues: CASSFTSGGYEQYF.

The CDR3 nucleotides are TGTGCCAGCAGCGTAGAAGGGGTCCGGGAGACCCAGTACTTC. Its protein is CASSVEGVRETQYF. V and J are TRBV9 and TRBJ2-5; possible D gene TRBD1, 5 bases. V gave up 0 bases and J gave up 5 bases, with 11 bases separating them. CDR3 length: 14 amino acids. The germline V gene has CDR1 SGDLS and CDR2 YYNGEE.

This clonotype has a count of ten or more. The chain links TRBV7-8 to TRBJ2-1; 7 nucleotides align to TRBD2. V lost 1 base, J lost 5 bases, and 5 bases stayed unmatched. Germline V gene sequence: CDR1 SGHVS, CDR2 FQNEAQ. This CDR3 is 15 amino acids long. The DNA of the CDR3 is TGTGCCAGCAGCTTAGAGGGGACTACCAACAATGAGCAGTTCTTC. Amino acids: CASSLEGTTNNEQFF.

This clonotype has just a few counts. The rearrangement joins TRBV29-1 to TRBJ1-2; D gene uncertain. In germline, CDR1 is SQVTM, CDR2 ANQGSEA. The CDR3 has 11 amino acids. Trimming took 3 bases from V and 1 from J, leaving 3 bases between them. Here the CDR3 DNA reads TGCAGCGTTGAGGTTAACTATGGCTACACCTTC. It yields the protein CSVEVNYGYTF.

The gene calls are TRBV7-2 and TRBJ2-5, with D possibly being TRBD1 (6 bases). This CDR3 has 14 amino acids. CDR1 is SGHTA, CDR2 FQGNSA, per germline. V was shortened by 1 base and J by 4 bases, with 10 bases between the two germline ends. Written as DNA, the CDR3 is TGTGCCAGCAGCTTAGGGACAGTATTAGAGACCCAGTACTTC. Residues: CASSLGTVLETQYF.

In its sample, this clonotype was seen many times. CDR3 in DNA: TGTGCCAGCAGTGTAGCCGGGACGGTCGCAGATACGCAGTATTTT. Translation: CASSVAGTVADTQYF. The J gene is TRBJ2-3, the V gene TRBV2; D is possibly TRBD1 or TRBD2 (5 bases each). The ends were cut back, 4 bases at V and 4 bases at J, with 15 bases in the middle. The CDR3 loop spans 15 amino acids. In germline, CDR1 is SNHLY, CDR2 FYNNEI. Filled out from reference TRBV2 and TRBJ2-3, the complete variable domain reads EPEVTQTPSHQVTQMGQEVILRCVPISNHLYFYWYRQILGQKVEFLVSFYNNEISEKSEIFDDQFSVERPDGSNFTLKIRSTKLEDSAMYFCASSVAGTVADTQYFGPGTRLTVL.

This clonotype has more than one count but fewer than ten. The rearrangement links TRBV12-3 or TRBV12-4 to TRBJ1-2; the D gene is possibly TRBD1 (5 bases). The CDR3 has 12 amino acids. V shed 8 bases and J shed 13 bases, with 20 bases lying between them. CDR3 sequence: CASFFPGQGCTF. The CDR3 DNA reads TGTGCCAGCTTCTTTCCAGGGCAGGGATGCACCTTC.

The chain combines TRBV9 with TRBJ1-6, with TRBD1 matching 7 bases. Looked up from germline, CDR1 is SGDLS and CDR2 is YYNGEE. Trimming at V came to 0 bases and at J to 6 bases, leaving 3 bases not matched to a gene. CDR3 length: 15 residues. The CDR3 loop is CASSVEAGGNSPLHF. The CDR3 DNA sequence: TGTGCCAGCAGCGTAGAGGCAGGGGGTAATTCACCCCTCCACTTT.